This T cell receptor beta chain was sequenced during a study of metastatic and nonmetastatic thyroid tumors. Study details: Repertoire comparisons spanned blood and tumor or nodule tissue from malignant and benign thyroid patients. Overall study results and limits: According to reports, the diversity of TCR beta was significantly higher in malignant thyroid tumors than in benign nodules, and this held in both blood and tumor samples.

In the authors' methods: Clinicopathological groups supplied CDR3 differences that were used to build a distant-metastasis classifier for papillary thyroid cancer. TCRdb reassembled clones from the PCR reads with MiXCR. V and J calls and clone size were set by TCRdb, not the authors. The sample includes some 14,000 clones, 25% to 30% seen only once; the top ten take roughly half. Patients were all untreated before their thyroid surgery. V was trimmed by 2 bases and J by 4 bases, leaving 14 bases between them. Germline V gene lookup returns CDR1 SGHRS and CDR2 YFSETQ. The CDR3 loop spans 15 amino acids. Ten or more counts support this clone. Its cognate antigen is unknown.

This TCR was sampled from a male donor with papillary thyroid cancer or a benign thyroid nodule (not recorded which). Some clones in this sample may be carry-over from other donors' samples. Material for sequencing was tumor tissue. The genes are TRBV5-1 and TRBJ2-3; D may be TRBD2 (7 bases). The CDR3 loop reads CASSFRGGGPDTQYF. Written as DNA, the CDR3 is TGCGCCAGCAGCTTCAGGGGAGGGGGGCCAGATACGCAGTATTTT.